Presented here are 19 T cell receptor beta chains from one specimen sequenced in a study of cytomegalovirus exposure and HLA in healthy donors. PCR amplification relied on 60 Vbeta primers (plus 13 Jbeta primers). The method was immunoSEQ multiplex PCR; TCRdb's version includes in-frame clones alone and lacks a portion of them. Of 150,000 to 200,000 clones listed, roughly 80% are singletons. The sequenced sample was PBMCs. The origin of the receptors is a man aged 40-50 years in good health and CMV-seropositive.

V gene TRBV4-3 combines with J gene TRBJ2-7; 7 nucleotides agree with TRBD2. Germline assignment: CDR1 LGHNA and CDR2 YSLEER. CDR3 length: 16 residues. With V trimmed by 1 base and J by 5 bases, 11 bases remained unmatched. The chain's CDR3 is CASSQAPRTSINEQYF. CDR3 in DNA: TGCGCCAGCAGCCAAGCACCTCGGACTAGTATCAACGAGCAGTACTTC.

This chain connects TRBV4-1 to TRBJ1-2, with TRBD1 as a possible D gene (6 bases). CDR3 size: 14 residues. The germline V gene has CDR1 MGHRA and CDR2 YSYEKL. Trimming took 2 bases from V and 3 from J, leaving 10 bases between them. The CDR3, as DNA: TGCGCCAGCAGCCAAACAGGGATAGACTATGGCTACACCTTC. This translates into CASSQTGIDYGYTF.

The rearrangement links TRBV6-1 to TRBJ2-2; D gene uncertain. V was shortened by 7 bases and J by 5 bases, with 11 bases between the two germline ends. CDR3 size: 13 residues. Per germline, CDR1 MNHNS and CDR2 SASEGT. The CDR3 DNA is TGTGCCAGCACGTTCGAGATAACCGGGGAGCTGTTTTTT. Translation: CASTFEITGELFF.

This chain connects TRBV10-3 to TRBJ1-1, with D uncertain. CDR3 length: 14 amino acids. Germline-derived CDR1 and CDR2 are ENHRY and SYGVKD. V lost 4 bases and J lost 0, with 9 bases in between. The DNA for the CDR3 is TGTGCCATCAGTGCCCAGGCTATGAACACTGAAGCTTTCTTT. Its protein is CAISAQAMNTEAFF.

V is TRBV7-9 and J is TRBJ2-6; possibly TRBD2 for D (5 bases). The CDR3 covers 15 residues. The ends were cut back, 5 bases at V and 0 bases at J, with 8 bases in the middle. CDR1 and CDR2 from the germline V gene are SEHNR and FQNEAQ (reference sequence). The CDR3 protein is CASSQRGSGANVLTF. The DNA for the CDR3 is TGTGCCAGCAGCCAACGGGGCTCTGGGGCCAACGTCCTGACTTTC.

This sequence joins TRBV7-2 and TRBJ1-3, with 9 bases aligning to TRBD1. The junction had 2 bases not matched to a gene; V was cut back by 4 bases and J by 7 bases. Germline V gene lookup returns CDR1 SGHTA and CDR2 FQGNSA. The CDR3 runs 13 residues. The CDR3 DNA sequence: TGTGCCAGCAGCTCGGGACAGGGCAACACCATATATTTT. Protein: CASSSGQGNTIYF.

This clone was seen a single time. This chain links TRBV9 with TRBJ2-2; D call uncertain. The CDR3 is 14 residues long. Per germline, CDR1 SGDLS and CDR2 YYNGEE. V was clipped by 2 bases and J by 1 base, with 6 bases between them. As DNA, the CDR3 is TGTGCCAGCAGCGTTTTAATGAACACCGGGGAGCTGTTTTTT. This translates into CASSVLMNTGELFF.

This clone was recorded a few times. The chain employs TRBV5-1 and TRBJ1-2; D not resolved. Per germline, CDR1 SGHRS and CDR2 YFSETQ. V gave up 6 bases and J gave up 0 bases, with 18 bases separating them. CDR3 size: 16 residues. CDR3 DNA: TGCGCCAGCAAGGATATGGCTAAGGGAGCTAACTATGGCTACACCTTC. As protein: CASKDMAKGANYGYTF.

The genes are TRBV30 and TRBJ1-5, with a weak D call TRBD1 (5 bases). The CDR3 consists of 15 residues. Germline assignment: CDR1 GTSNPN and CDR2 SVGIG (reference sequence). Between the trimmed V and J ends, which lost 2 bases and 0 bases, there was a span of 11 bases. The DNA for the CDR3 is TGTGCCTGGAGTAGGGGACTTTATAGCAATCAGCCCCAGCATTTT. Translating it yields CAWSRGLYSNQPQHF.

A single count supports this clone. V gene TRBV5-4 combines with J gene TRBJ2-7; D perhaps matches TRBD1 (6 bases). Germline CDR1 reads SGHNT; CDR2 reads YYREEE (reference sequence). The CDR3 is 13 amino acids. The V and J ends lost 5 bases and 6 bases respectively, with 15 bases between them. The CDR3 is CASRAVGGSEQYF. DNA for the CDR3: TGTGCCAGCAGGGCCGTAGGGGGTAGCGAGCAGTACTTC.

V usage is TRBV7-9 and J usage is TRBJ2-1; D is possibly TRBD2 (5 bases). CDR1 is SEHNR, CDR2 FQNEAQ, per germline (reference sequence). V lost 10 bases and J lost 3, with 16 bases in between. The CDR3 spans 14 residues. The CDR3 is CATPEWGDYNEQFF. The CDR3 DNA follows: TGTGCCACCCCCGAGTGGGGAGACTACAATGAGCAGTTCTTC.

The chain couples TRBV5-6 to TRBJ1-2, with unresolved D. Germline V gene sequence: CDR1 SGHDT, CDR2 YYEEEE. The CDR3 has 15 residues. V was pared by 0 bases and J by 2 bases, with 11 bases between. DNA for the CDR3: TGTGCCAGCAGCTTGGTTTCCAGTGGCAACTATGGCTACACCTTC. This codes for CASSLVSSGNYGYTF.

The chain employs TRBV14 and TRBJ1-1; 8 bases fit TRBD1. Germline assignment: CDR1 SGHDN and CDR2 FVKESK. Unmatched junction bases numbered 5, after V lost 4 bases and J lost 7 bases. The CDR3 extends over 13 amino acids. The CDR3 DNA is TGTGCCAGCAGCCCGGACAGGGTTAATGAAGCTTTCTTT. This codes for CASSPDRVNEAFF.

The chain has TRBV29-1 and TRBJ2-7; perhaps TRBD2 as D (6 bases). Per germline, CDR1 SQVTM and CDR2 ANQGSEA. CDR3 length: 11 amino acids. Trimming shortened V by 4 bases and J by 5 bases, and 9 bases separated the two germline ends. The CDR3 nucleotides read TGCAGCGTTGTGTCGGGGGACGAGCAGTACTTC. Residues: CSVVSGDEQYF.

The chain joins TRBV5-5 to TRBJ2-1; 8 nucleotides line up with TRBD2. The V gene end was trimmed by 4 bases and the J gene end by 4 bases; junction bases not matched to a gene: 7. Germline V gene data show CDR1 as SGHKS and CDR2 as YYEKEE (reference sequence). This CDR3 has 15 residues. CDR3 coding DNA: TGTGCCAGCAGCCTGGGGCTAGCGGGTTACAATGAGCAGTTCTTC. This gives the protein CASSLGLAGYNEQFF. Full variable domain (missing parts from reference TRBV5-5 and TRBJ2-1): DAGVTQSPTHLIKTRGQQVTLRCSPISGHKSVSWYQQVLGQGPQFIFQYYEKEERGRGNFPDRFSARQFPNYSSELNVNALLLGDSALYLCASSLGLAGYNEQFFGPGTRLTVL.

The chain recombines TRBV5-4 with TRBJ2-5, with D possibly being TRBD1 (5 bases). The CDR3 is made up of 13 amino acids. V lost 6 bases to trimming and J lost 7 bases, with 16 bases between them. Per the germline V gene, CDR1 is SGHNT and CDR2 is YYREEE (reference sequence). For the CDR3, the DNA is TGTGCCAGCAACTCCCAGGGCGTAGGGACCCAGTACTTC. Its protein product is CASNSQGVGTQYF.

CDR3 in amino acids: CASSLSTGVNSPLHF. The CDR3 DNA reads as TGTGCCAGCAGTTTATCGACAGGGGTAAATTCACCCCTCCACTTT. This chain joins TRBV27 and TRBJ1-6; the match to TRBD1 covers 8 bases. CDR3 size: 15 residues. The germline V gene has CDR1 MNHEY and CDR2 SMNVEV (reference sequence). V was clipped by 0 bases and J by 7 bases; unmatched bases: 2.

The chain joins TRBV19 to TRBJ1-1, with D unresolved. This CDR3 region has 14 residues. In germline, CDR1 is LNHDA, CDR2 SQIVND (reference sequence). V lost 3 bases and J lost 7, with 15 bases in between. CDR3 in amino acids: CASSIGVEGSEAFF. The CDR3 region has the DNA TGTGCCAGTAGTATTGGAGTCGAAGGAAGTGAAGCTTTCTTT.

The chain uses TRBV6-1 and TRBJ2-2; D perhaps matches TRBD2 (6 bases). CDR3 size: 17 residues. Germline V lookup: CDR1 MNHNS, CDR2 SASEGT. Trimming stripped 4 bases from V and 0 bases from J, with 15 bases between. In nucleotides, the CDR3 is TGTGCCAGCAGTGCCGGGAGACAAATTCCGAACACCGGGGAGCTGTTTTTT. Its translation: CASSAGRQIPNTGELFF.